This T cell receptor beta chain appears in the sequencing data of a study of blood T cell repertoires in COVID-19. Per the original methods: The assay estimated nucleated cells by amplifying reference gene primers. Generated by immunoSEQ multiplex PCR, the TCRdb table keeps only in-frame clones and is missing some. D and trimming come from the DNA, and the V and J calls and clone size come from that table. This table has about 79,000 clones, around nine tenths appearing once. Germline CDR1 reads SGHTS; CDR2 reads YDEGEE. Trimming left V 0 bases short and J 6 bases short, with 12 bases between. CDR3 length: 15 amino acids. This clone qualifies as medium-sized.

This sequence originates from a middle-aged man with active COVID-19. Material: peripheral blood. The genes are TRBV5-8 and TRBJ1-4; D may be TRBD1 (5 bases). The CDR3, as DNA: TGTGCCAGCAGCTTGGGGGGACTCCTTCATGAAAAACTGTTTTTT. The encoded protein is CASSLGGLLHEKLFF.